This entry concerns a single T cell receptor beta chain. The target antigen is unknown. The entry originates in a study of post-analysis software for immune sequencing data. Turning to the study itself: The disease courses covered relapsing-remitting, secondary progressive and progressive-relapsing multiple sclerosis.

This CDR3 contains 16 residues. Trimming removed 4 bases from V and 7 bases from J; junction bases left unmatched: 8. Germline CDR1 MDHEN, CDR2 SYDVKM. Study-wide findings and caveats: Relative to controls, patients had about 5 TRBV segments at higher frequency, with TRBV5-6, TRBV5-1 and TRBV20-1 among these. F measure showed strong co-clustering of same-batch samples. Controls showed significantly higher normalized Chao1 diversity than did multiple sclerosis patients.

cDNA libraries for TCR beta contained unique molecular identifiers. The source material, roughly 0.9 to 11 million T cells, gave rise to about 490,000 cDNA molecules. TCRdb processed the PCR reads anew with MiXCR; each CDR3 protein has one entry. The sample consists of fewer than 850,000 distinct CDR3 sequences, just over 45% of them appearing once. The source material was blood. The chain employs TRBV28 and TRBJ2-1, with 12 positions matching TRBD1. This sequence was found in a girl aged 10 to 17 with multiple sclerosis. In DNA, the CDR3 is TGTGCCAGCAGTTCGGGGGGGACAGGGGGCTTTAATGAGCAGTTCTTC. Its translation is CASSSGGTGGFNEQFF.